One and the same sample provided the 19 T cell receptor beta chains below, sequenced in a study of radiotherapy plus CTLA-4 blockade in lung cancer. Profiling relied on immunoSEQ multiplex PCR, and the TCRdb table lists in-frame clones only, not all of them. The sample has some 70,000 clones, 79% seen once. The sequencing here drew on peripheral blood, taken from a patient treated with radiotherapy plus ipilimumab. These receptors all stem from a human donor with non-small cell lung cancer who had a complete response to radiotherapy plus ipilimumab.

The rearrangement uses TRBV7-9 and TRBJ1-1; D is unresolved. With 1 base removed from V and 0 bases from J, the gap between germline ends came to 15 bases. The CDR3 spans 17 residues. Germline V CDR1 and CDR2: SEHNR, FQNEAQ (reference sequence). The CDR3 loop reads CASSLESPGYMNTEAFF. CDR3 sequence (DNA): TGTGCCAGCAGCTTAGAGTCTCCCGGTTATATGAACACTGAAGCTTTCTTT.

This chain joins TRBV19 and TRBJ2-1; perhaps TRBD2 as D (6 bases). V was clipped by 7 bases and J by 2 bases, with 18 bases between them. In germline, CDR1 is LNHDA, CDR2 SQIVND (reference sequence). This CDR3 has 16 amino acids. CDR3 in DNA: TGTGCCAGTACCCTAGAAATGGGGGGTCCCTACAATGAGCAGTTCTTC. Amino acids: CASTLEMGGPYNEQFF.

The chain couples TRBV29-1 to TRBJ2-7; D might be TRBD1 (6 bases). Germline loops: CDR1 SQVTM, CDR2 ANQGSEA. The V gene lost 5 bases and the J gene lost 0 bases, with 20 bases spanning the gap. This CDR3 comprises 16 residues. CDR3 loop: CSVILGADSLSYEQYF. Here the CDR3 DNA reads TGCAGCGTTATACTGGGGGCGGACTCCCTCTCCTACGAGCAGTACTTC.

The CDR3 region is CASRGTISAGYEQYF. In DNA, the CDR3 is TGCGCCAGCAGAGGTACGATTAGCGCTGGCTACGAGCAGTACTTC. The V gene is TRBV5-1, the J gene TRBJ2-5; possibly TRBD2 for D (5 bases). TRBJ2-7 explains the end of the DNA better; the J call may be wrong. Germline CDR1 and CDR2: SGHRS and YFSETQ. The CDR3 runs to 15 residues.

The rearrangement joins TRBV9 to TRBJ2-1; 8 positions match TRBD2. CDR1 and CDR2 (germline): SGDLS, YYNGEE. The junction had 9 bases not matched to a gene; V was cut back by 3 bases and J by 4 bases. The length of the CDR3 is 16 residues. CDR3 DNA sequence: TGTGCCAGCAGCGGGTCTGGGCGGGGGGATTACAATGAGCAGTTCTTC. Translation gives CASSGSGRGDYNEQFF.

The chain combines TRBV4-3 with TRBJ1-5; unclear D gene. Trimming pared 0 bases from V and 0 bases from J, leaving 9 bases between. The germline gives CDR1 LGHNA, CDR2 YSLEER. CDR3 length: 16 residues. For the CDR3, the DNA is TGCGCCAGCAGCCAAGATCTGAAGAATAGCAATCAGCCCCAGCATTTT. This gives the protein CASSQDLKNSNQPQHF.

This clone has only a few counts. The V and J genes are TRBV6-5 and TRBJ2-7, with TRBD1 as a possible D gene (5 bases). Germline V gene sequence: CDR1 MNHEY, CDR2 SVGAGI. V gave up 0 bases and J gave up 2 bases, with 8 bases separating them. The CDR3 runs 14 residues. The CDR3 nucleotides read TGTGCCAGCAGTTACTCGGTGACAGCCTACGAGCAGTACTTC. Translated, it gives CASSYSVTAYEQYF.

The rearrangement links TRBV27 to TRBJ1-1, with 7 bases that match TRBD1. Trimming removed 5 bases from V and 0 bases from J; junction bases left unmatched: 12. The CDR3 loop spans 17 amino acids. The germline V gene encodes CDR1 MNHEY and CDR2 SMNVEV (reference sequence). CDR3 in DNA: TGTGCCAGCAGTAGAATCCCGGGACAGCTCATGAACACTGAAGCTTTCTTT. Translating gives CASSRIPGQLMNTEAFF.

On this clone: This specimen includes other DNA sequences encoding the same CDR3. The V gene is TRBV30, the J gene TRBJ1-2, with D unresolved. In germline, CDR1 is GTSNPN, CDR2 SVGIG (reference sequence). The CDR3 is made up of 13 amino acids. Trimming stripped 4 bases from V and 8 bases from J, with 17 bases between. The CDR3 is CAWNLEGVGGYTF. The CDR3 nucleotides are TGTGCCTGGAACTTGGAGGGTGTGGGAGGCTACACCTTC.

J is TRBJ1-5 and V is TRBV5-1, with D uncertain. V gave up 1 base and J gave up 3 bases, with 8 bases separating them. The CDR3 sequence is 14 residues long. Per the germline V gene, CDR1 is SGHRS and CDR2 is YFSETQ. The CDR3 DNA sequence: TGCGCCAGCAGCTTGTCGGGAACCAATCAGCCCCAGCATTTT. This gives the protein CASSLSGTNQPQHF.

The gene calls are TRBV11-2 and TRBJ2-7, with 9 nucleotides matching TRBD2. Trimming took 3 bases from V and 0 from J; bases not matched to a gene: 0. Germline V lookup: CDR1 SGHAT, CDR2 FQNNGV. The CDR3 loop spans 14 amino acids. The CDR3, as DNA: TGTGCCAGCAGCTTTAGCGGGAGCTCCTACGAGCAGTACGTC. This sequence encodes CASSFSGSSYEQYV.

The chain has TRBV11-2 and TRBJ2-7; 8 bases map to TRBD2. CDR1 and CDR2 from the germline V gene are SGHAT and FQNNGV. The CDR3 has 15 amino acids. Unmatched junction bases numbered 6, after V lost 2 bases and J lost 3 bases. Here the CDR3 reads CASSLNPGRDYEQYV. The CDR3 nucleotides read TGTGCCAGCAGCTTAAATCCCGGGAGGGACTACGAGCAGTACGTC.

This clone was recorded a few times. V gene TRBV7-2 combines with J gene TRBJ2-7, with TRBD1 matching over 7 bases. The V and J ends lost 6 bases and 0 bases, in that order; junction bases with no gene match: 5. The V gene's germline CDR1 is SGHTA and CDR2 FQGNSA. The CDR3 runs to 14 residues. The CDR3 DNA sequence: TGTGCCAGCAGGCAGGACAGGAGCTCCTACGAGCAGTACGTC. It yields the protein CASRQDRSSYEQYV.

For this clone: The germline gene is not matched at one end of the junction; a read error may be the cause. The chain joins TRBV7-7 to TRBJ2-1; 10 nucleotides agree with TRBD1. The CDR3 extends over 15 amino acids. The V gene's germline CDR1 is SSHAT and CDR2 FNYEAQ (reference sequence). The CDR3 DNA reads as TGTGCTAGCAGCTTGACAGGGGGCCGTGGCGATGAGCAGTTCTTC. Translating it yields CASSLTGGRGDEQFF.

The chain has TRBV7-2 and TRBJ2-7; D gene ambiguous. V lost 1 base and J 3 bases, leaving 7 bases between the germline ends. The V gene's germline CDR1 is SGHTA and CDR2 FQGNSA. The CDR3 loop spans 13 amino acids. CDR3 sequence (DNA): TGTGCCAGCAGCTTAGACCAAATCTACGAGCAGTACTTC. It is translated as CASSLDQIYEQYF.

A few counts support this clone. CDR3 DNA sequence: TGCGCCAGCAGCCAAGATGCGGGACAGACAAGAAACACCATATATTTT. It translates to CASSQDAGQTRNTIYF. The V gene is TRBV4-3, the J gene TRBJ1-3; 7 bases are a match to TRBD1. Losses at the gene ends were 0 bases for V and 5 bases for J; bases not matched to a gene: 7. Per germline, CDR1 LGHNA and CDR2 YSLEER. The CDR3 runs 16 residues.

The gene calls are TRBV11-2 and TRBJ1-1; 8 nucleotides match TRBD1. The junction had 4 bases not matched to a gene; V was cut back by 3 bases and J by 7 bases. Germline lookup yields CDR1 SGHAT and CDR2 FQNNGV. This CDR3 contains 13 residues. The CDR3 coding sequence is TGTGCCAGCAGCTTCAGGGGGCAATATGAAGCTTTCTTT. This sequence encodes CASSFRGQYEAFF.

V is TRBV10-2 and J is TRBJ2-1; TRBD1 aligns across 7 bases. CDR3 length: 18 amino acids. The V segment lost 10 bases and the J segment 0 bases; nucleotides outside the gene matches: 18. CDR1 and CDR2 (germline): WSHSY, SAAADI. CDR3 region: CATTRGMRSSGSYNEQFF. In DNA, the CDR3 is TGCGCCACCACCAGGGGGATGAGGTCTTCAGGCTCCTACAATGAGCAGTTCTTC.

CDR3 coding DNA: TGTGCCAGTTTTGGTGGCCGTGCCTACAATGAGCAGTTCTTC. It encodes CASFGGRAYNEQFF. The chain employs TRBV19 and TRBJ2-1; D is ambiguous. This CDR3 is built from 14 residues. V gave up 8 bases and J gave up 2 bases, with 13 bases separating them. In germline, CDR1 is LNHDA, CDR2 SQIVND (reference sequence).